Each of the 24 T cell receptor beta chains below was sequenced from the same sample in a study of CD8+ T cells in alopecia areata. RNA was extracted and reverse transcribed into cDNA as the sequencing template. Using immunoSEQ multiplex PCR, the repertoire was profiled, and TCRdb retains in-frame clones only, with some absent. There are more than 110,000 clones in the sample; about 59% occur only once, and about 15% lies in the top ten. Treatment of the sample: oral pan-JAK inhibitor, 5-10 mg twice daily. Sequences were derived from CD8+ T cells sorted from blood, sampled at week 4, from a patient treated with tofacitinib. Receptors originate from a human donor with alopecia areata.

The V call is TRBV23-1, the J call TRBJ1-5, with D tentatively TRBD1 (5 bases). TRBV23-1 falls under the ORF class, with uncertain function. Deletions cut 0 bases from V and 2 bases from J, with 23 bases between. This CDR3 has 20 amino acids. The CDR3 loop reads CASSQSAPFGGEVCNQPQHF. For the CDR3, the DNA is TGCGCCAGCAGTCAATCCGCGCCGTTTGGGGGGGAAGTTTGCAATCAGCCCCAGCATTTT.

The chain carries TRBV9 and TRBJ1-2; D is undetermined. Trimming took 7 bases from V and 0 from J, leaving 7 bases between them. CDR3 length: 12 amino acids. Germline lookup yields CDR1 SGDLS and CDR2 YYNGEE. The CDR3 reads CASEGTNYGYTF. Here the CDR3 DNA reads TGTGCCAGCGAGGGAACTAACTATGGCTACACCTTC.

This rearrangement joins TRBV6-5 to TRBJ1-1; D call uncertain. The CDR3 extends over 13 amino acids. V lost 6 bases to trimming and J lost 1 base, with 9 bases between them. The germline V gene has CDR1 MNHEY and CDR2 SVGAGI. CDR3 sequence reads: CASSLSGNTEAFF. The CDR3 DNA is TGTGCCAGCAGCCTCAGTGGGAACACTGAAGCTTTCTTT.

The rearrangement links TRBV13 to TRBJ1-1, with a tentative D call TRBD1 (6 bases). The CDR3 loop spans 15 amino acids. Germline V gene sequence: CDR1 PRHDT, CDR2 FYEKMQ (reference sequence). V was clipped by 1 base and J by 0 bases, with 9 bases between them. The CDR3 reads CASSLDQGLNTEAFF. CDR3 sequence (DNA): TGTGCCAGCAGCTTAGATCAGGGGCTGAACACTGAAGCTTTCTTT.

This chain connects TRBV25-1 to TRBJ1-1; D call uncertain. The CDR3 contains 12 residues. The germline CDR1 and CDR2 sequences are MGHDK and SYGVNS. V dropped 5 bases and J dropped 3 bases, with 7 bases sitting between them. CDR3 in amino acids: CASSTLYTEAFF. The CDR3 DNA reads as TGTGCCAGCAGTACCCTATACACTGAAGCTTTCTTT.

This clone came up a few times. Here the CDR3 DNA reads TGTGCCAGCAGTGTCACAGGGTGGGACGGGGAGCTGTTTTTT. It encodes CASSVTGWDGELFF. The genes are TRBV25-1 and TRBJ2-2; D perhaps matches TRBD1 (6 bases). Per germline, CDR1 MGHDK and CDR2 SYGVNS. Deletions cut 4 bases from V and 7 bases from J, with 13 bases between. The CDR3 has 14 amino acids.

This clone was detected only once. V usage is TRBV5-4 and J usage is TRBJ2-5; the D gene could be TRBD1 or TRBD2 (5 bases each). Germline V gene lookup returns CDR1 SGHNT and CDR2 YYREEE (reference sequence). This CDR3 contains 16 residues. V was pared by 2 bases and J by 5 bases, with 19 bases between. The CDR3 nucleotides are TGTGCCAGCAGCTTTTTCCGAGAGGGGCGAATGGAGACCCAGTACTTC. This codes for CASSFFREGRMETQYF.

This clone has just a few counts. The chain carries TRBV15 and TRBJ2-1; tentative D call: TRBD1 (6 bases). Trimming stripped 5 bases from V and 7 bases from J, with 12 bases between. Per germline, CDR1 LNHNV and CDR2 YYDKDF (reference sequence). The CDR3 spans 13 residues. This CDR3 is CATSLGTKNEQFF. In nucleotides, the CDR3 is TGTGCCACCAGCTTAGGGACAAAGAATGAGCAGTTCTTC.

The chain carries TRBV29-1 and TRBJ2-7; 9 nucleotides agree with TRBD1. V gave up 8 bases and J gave up 7 bases; unmatched junction bases: 15. The CDR3 runs to 14 residues. Germline V gives CDR1 SQVTM, CDR2 ANQGSEA. The CDR3 DNA reads as TGCAGCTACCTACGGACAGGGGCGATCTCTGAGCAGTACTTC. It encodes CSYLRTGAISEQYF.

In regard to this clone: This same CDR3 is encoded by further DNA sequences in the sample. J is TRBJ1-1 and V is TRBV6-5; D is possibly TRBD1 (6 bases). The CDR3 extends over 13 amino acids. Germline values: CDR1 MNHEY, CDR2 SVGAGI. V lost 2 bases to trimming and J lost 5 bases, with 9 bases between them. In nucleotides, the CDR3 is TGTGCCAGCAGTTACGGGAGGGGGACTGAAGCTTTCTTT. It encodes CASSYGRGTEAFF.

The sample holds one count of this clone. This chain links TRBV7-9 with TRBJ2-5; D not certain. This CDR3 has 12 residues. Trimming left V 2 bases short and J 9 bases short, with 10 bases between. Germline V CDR1 and CDR2: SEHNR, FQNEAQ (reference sequence). As DNA, the CDR3 is TGTGCCAGCAGCTTATTTCGGATGGCCCAGTACTTC. Amino acid sequence: CASSLFRMAQYF.

This clone showed up just once. The chain recombines TRBV5-6 with TRBJ2-5; TRBD1 agrees at 7 bases. The germline V gene has CDR1 SGHDT and CDR2 YYEEEE. This CDR3 has 15 residues. The ends lost 1 base at V and 0 bases at J; junction bases unmatched: 3. The CDR3 DNA reads TGTGCCAGCAGCTTGACAGGGGCCTACCAAGAGACCCAGTACTTC. Translation gives CASSLTGAYQETQYF.

The rearrangement joins TRBV29-1 to TRBJ2-3; possibly TRBD2 for D (5 bases). The germline gives CDR1 SQVTM, CDR2 ANQGSEA. CDR3 length: 11 residues. V was shortened by 7 bases and J by 6 bases, with 11 bases between the two germline ends. The CDR3 DNA sequence: TGCAGCGCTGAGGGTTCGGATACGCAGTATTTT. Protein: CSAEGSDTQYF.

The V gene is TRBV5-4, the J gene TRBJ2-5; a weak D match, TRBD1 (5 bases). Germline V gives CDR1 SGHNT, CDR2 YYREEE (reference sequence). Trimming stripped 0 bases from V and 4 bases from J, with 10 bases between. CDR3 length: 14 amino acids. CDR3 in amino acids: CASSLVGEGETQYF. The CDR3 nucleotides read TGTGCCAGCAGCTTGGTAGGGGAAGGAGAGACCCAGTACTTC.

The V gene is TRBV11-2, the J gene TRBJ2-3; no firm D call. The germline CDR1 and CDR2 sequences are SGHAT and FQNNGV. V was clipped by 5 bases and J by 4 bases, with 7 bases between them. The CDR3 spans 12 residues. The CDR3 region has the DNA TGTGCCAGCAGCCGGGCCCCAGATACGCAGTATTTT. Its translation: CASSRAPDTQYF.

The CDR3 DNA follows: TGTGCCAGCAGGAACAAACCCGACACATCCTACGAGCAGTACTTC. This translates into CASRNKPDTSYEQYF. The V call is TRBV2, the J call TRBJ2-7; D uncertain. Deletions cut 6 bases from V and 1 base from J, with 16 bases between. The CDR3 extends over 15 amino acids. Germline V gene data show CDR1 as SNHLY and CDR2 as FYNNEI.

This clone was picked up one time. The chain recombines TRBV13 with TRBJ1-2, with unresolved D. The CDR3 spans 13 residues. Deletions cut 7 bases from V and 0 bases from J, with 9 bases between. Per germline, CDR1 PRHDT and CDR2 FYEKMQ (reference sequence). In DNA, the CDR3 is TGTGCCAGCAATCATCGAGCTAACTATGGCTACACCTTC. This translates into CASNHRANYGYTF.

The chain combines TRBV13 with TRBJ1-2; D remains unclear. The germline V gene has CDR1 PRHDT and CDR2 FYEKMQ (reference sequence). There are 14 residues in the CDR3. V was pared by 0 bases and J by 0 bases, with 5 bases between. The CDR3 DNA reads as TGTGCCAGCAGCTTAGGGAAGGCTAACTATGGCTACACCTTC. This translates into CASSLGKANYGYTF.

This chain uses TRBV12-5 with TRBJ2-2; no clear D gene. CDR1 is LGHNT, CDR2 FRNRAP, per germline. The length of the CDR3 is 15 residues. V lost 2 bases, J lost 2 bases, and 9 bases lay in between. The CDR3 bases are TGTGCTAGTGGTTTGAAAGGAGCAAACACCGGGGAGCTGTTTTTT. It encodes CASGLKGANTGELFF.

The J gene is TRBJ2-5, the V gene TRBV6-5, with D unresolved. This CDR3 has 14 residues. The germline gives CDR1 MNHEY, CDR2 SVGAGI. Trimming cost V 4 bases and J 2 bases, with 11 bases left between them. CDR3 in amino acids: CASSSVGLQETQYF. CDR3 coding DNA: TGTGCCAGCAGTTCCGTTGGCCTTCAAGAGACCCAGTACTTC.

V is TRBV30 and J is TRBJ2-7, with a tentative D call TRBD1 (6 bases). This CDR3 comprises 13 residues. The V and J ends lost 4 bases and 7 bases respectively, with 17 bases between them. The V gene's germline CDR1 is GTSNPN and CDR2 SVGIG (reference sequence). This chain's CDR3 is CAWKVQGITEQYF. CDR3 nucleotides: TGTGCCTGGAAAGTTCAGGGGATCACAGAGCAGTACTTC.

The chain carries TRBV9 and TRBJ2-2, with 10 bases fitting TRBD2. The J segment lost 7 bases and the V segment lost 3 bases, leaving 9 bases of the junction unmatched. This CDR3 is built from 16 residues. Looked up from germline, CDR1 is SGDLS and CDR2 is YYNGEE. The CDR3 DNA sequence: TGTGCCAGCAGCGACAGCGGGGGGGCCTATGGCGGGGAGCTGTTTTTT. Amino acid sequence: CASSDSGGAYGGELFF.

The rearrangement uses TRBV30 and TRBJ2-5; D gene uncertain. The CDR3 spans 14 residues. V gave up 0 bases and J gave up 1 base, with 9 bases separating them. CDR1 and CDR2 (germline): GTSNPN, SVGIG (reference sequence). This CDR3 is CAWSVLGGQETQYF. DNA of the CDR3: TGTGCCTGGAGTGTACTTGGCGGCCAAGAGACCCAGTACTTC.

This clone was counted a few times. This rearrangement joins TRBV23-1 to TRBJ1-2, with no clear D. Being an ORF, TRBV23-1 has a function that is uncertain. The CDR3 runs 15 residues. Trimming left V 0 bases short and J 0 bases short, with 8 bases between. The CDR3 coding sequence is TGCGCCAGCAGTCAATCGAGGCAGCCTAACTATGGCTACACCTTC. Translated: CASSQSRQPNYGYTF.